This TCR beta chain stems from a study of cytomegalovirus exposure and HLA in healthy donors. General study results and limits: When analyzed later, a missense DCLRE1C variant was found to be linked to TCR beta V- and J-gene trimming. Highly shared variants forming one cluster were likely a sequencing artifact.

The PCR was carried out with 60 Vbeta primers and 13 Jbeta primers. Sequencing used immunoSEQ multiplex PCR; TCRdb keeps in-frame clones, though not all of them. Among more than 90,000 clones, roughly 70% were seen once, and the ten largest hold 8% to 9.5%. The V end lost 2 bases, the J end lost 1 base, and 17 bases lay between the germline ends. The CDR3 runs 17 residues. Germline V lookup: CDR1 SEHNR, CDR2 FQNEAQ (reference sequence). This clone has a handful of counts. As yet, its antigen is unknown. Source material: PBMCs. This sequence joins TRBV7-9 and TRBJ1-2, with a weak D call TRBD1 (5 bases). The receptor was derived from a man aged 25 to 45 in good health and CMV-seropositive. CDR3 DNA sequence: TGTGCCAGCAGCTTATACGGCCCGAGGGGACTTAACTATGGCTACACCTTC. Translation gives CASSLYGPRGLNYGYTF.